Reported below is one TCR beta chain. This record comes from a study of shared clonotypes between healthy human individuals. The data were produced by immunoSEQ multiplex PCR, yet TCRdb's version contains in-frame clones alone and is incomplete. The sample consists of 600,000 to 800,000 clones, 72% of them appearing once. CDR1 is LNHDA, CDR2 SQIVND, per germline (reference sequence). Trimming took 0 bases from V and 7 from J; bases not matched to a gene: 7. The CDR3 is 16 amino acids. Donors, healthy HIV-negative adults, lacked recent acute infections or vaccinations. The chain has TRBV19 and TRBJ2-1, with 9 bases matching TRBD2. The sequencing sample was made of memory CD4+ T cells sorted from blood. Subset: CD45RA-negative fraction. The sequence derives from a woman between 25 and 40 years old in good health. This CDR3 reads CASSIEAGGPRNEQFF. The CDR3 DNA reads TGTGCCAGTAGTATAGAGGCGGGAGGGCCCCGGAATGAGCAGTTCTTC.